This passage covers 6 T cell receptor beta chains from one sample sequenced in a study of post-analysis software for immune sequencing data. Whole-study results and caveats: Among roughly 5 TRBV segments more frequent in patients than controls were TRBV5-6, TRBV5-1 and TRBV20-1.

The TCR beta cDNA libraries carried unique molecular identifiers. TCRdb re-analysed the PCR reads in MiXCR, keeping a single row per CDR3 protein. The sample includes a few hundred thousand distinct CDR3 sequences, 39% of them seen just once. These receptors' antigens are unknown. Specimen: blood. Receptors were obtained from a girl aged 2 to 10 with multiple sclerosis.

The rearrangement joins TRBV5-6 to TRBJ2-3; TRBD2 agrees at 8 bases. The CDR3 consists of 15 residues. Germline lookup yields CDR1 SGHDT and CDR2 YYEEEE. The V segment lost 0 bases and the J segment 4 bases; nucleotides outside the gene matches: 4. The DNA for the CDR3 is TGTGCCAGCAGCTTGGAACTCGGGGGGGCAGATACGCAGTATTTT. It specifies CASSLELGGADTQYF.

The CDR3 region has the DNA TGTGCCATCAGTAGGGACAGCAATCAGCCCCAGCATTTT. This gives the protein CAISRDSNQPQHF. The V gene is TRBV10-3, the J gene TRBJ1-5; D is possibly TRBD1 (5 bases). There are 13 residues in the CDR3. Germline CDR1 is ENHRY and CDR2 is SYGVKD. V gave up 5 bases and J gave up 1 base, with 6 bases separating them.

The chain carries TRBV28 and TRBJ1-5; no clear D gene. In germline, CDR1 is MDHEN, CDR2 SYDVKM. Between the trimmed V and J ends, which lost 3 bases and 5 bases, there was a span of 11 bases. This CDR3 spans 14 amino acids. The CDR3 DNA reads TGTGCCAGCAGTTTGGTGTCAGTGGATCAGCCCCAGCATTTT. Protein sequence: CASSLVSVDQPQHF.

The chain is built from TRBV29-1 and TRBJ1-1, with 9 bases that match TRBD1. This CDR3 contains 13 residues. The germline gives CDR1 SQVTM, CDR2 ANQGSEA. V shed 8 bases and J 6 bases; nucleotides not matched to a gene: 10. In DNA form, the CDR3 reads TGCAGCACCGGCCGGGACAGGGCCTCTGAAGCTTTCTTT. Translated, it gives CSTGRDRASEAFF. Variable domain in full (rest from reference TRBV29-1 and TRBJ1-1): SAVISQKPSRDICQRGTSLTIQCQVDSQVTMMFWYRQQPGQSLTLIATANQGSEATYESGFVIDKFPISRPNLTFSTLTVSNMSPEDSSIYLCSTGRDRASEAFFGQGTRLTVV.

The V call is TRBV6-6, the J call TRBJ1-2; D remains unclear. Germline CDR1 MNHNY, CDR2 SVGAGI (reference sequence). The V end was cut by 2 bases, the J end by 3 bases, with 10 bases between. This CDR3 spans 14 amino acids. In DNA, the CDR3 is TGTGCCAGCAGTTACGTCGACACTTACTATGGCTACACCTTC. It specifies CASSYVDTYYGYTF.

V gene TRBV9 combines with J gene TRBJ2-5; D possibly corresponds to TRBD1 (5 bases). The V end lost 1 base, the J end lost 11 bases, and 18 bases lay between the germline ends. From germline, CDR1 is SGDLS and CDR2 YYNGEE. The CDR3 loop spans 14 amino acids. CDR3 amino acids: CASSVQGIRDEQYF. The CDR3 coding sequence is TGTGCCAGCAGCGTACAGGGTATAAGGGATGAGCAGTACTTC. The complete variable domain, with remaining parts taken from reference TRBV9 and TRBJ2-5, reads DSGVTQTPKHLITATGQRVTLRCSPRSGDLSVYWYQQSLDQGLQFLIQYYNGEERAKGNILERFSAQQFPDLHSELNLSSLELGDSALYFCASSVQGIRDEQYFGPGTRLLVL.